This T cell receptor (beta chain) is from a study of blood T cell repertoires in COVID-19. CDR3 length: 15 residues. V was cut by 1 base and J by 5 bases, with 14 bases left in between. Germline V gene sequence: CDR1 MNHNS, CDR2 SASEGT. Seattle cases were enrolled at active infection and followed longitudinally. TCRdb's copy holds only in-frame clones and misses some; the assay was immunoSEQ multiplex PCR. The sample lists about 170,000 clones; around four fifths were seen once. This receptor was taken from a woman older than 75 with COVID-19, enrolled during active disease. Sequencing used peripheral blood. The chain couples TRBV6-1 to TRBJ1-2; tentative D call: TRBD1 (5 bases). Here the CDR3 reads CASSEGAGHWYGYTF. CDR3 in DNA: TGTGCCAGCAGTGAAGGGGCAGGGCATTGGTATGGCTACACCTTC.